Listed below are T cell receptor beta chains from one sample, sequenced in a study of shared clonotypes between healthy human individuals. Measured with immunoSEQ multiplex PCR; TCRdb has only the in-frame clones, and not every one. This sample has some 2,000,000 clones, with approximately 94% found just once. Sequencing was done on a sample of naive CD8+ T cells sorted from blood. The receptors derive from a man aged 18 to 29 in good health. The CDR3 runs from the conserved cysteine through the conserved F or W. The D gene is left open where the match is weak. Clone size is given for some rows only: seen once, a few or many times, or a class if the clone is expanded.

TRBV7-2,TRBJ2-2,once,TRBD2,CASSSGTSGWEELFF,TGTGCCAGCAGCTCCGGGACTAGCGGGTGGGAGGAGCTGTTTTTT
TRBV5-1,TRBJ1-2,.,.,CASSLGGGSYGYTF,TGCGCCAGCAGCTTGGGTGGCGGTTCCTATGGCTACACCTTC
TRBV9,TRBJ1-1,once,TRBD1,CASSVLQGTNTEAFF,TGTGCCAGCAGCGTGCTACAGGGGACGAACACTGAAGCTTTCTTT
TRBV11-2,TRBJ2-5,.,TRBD2,CASSSTTSGQETQYF,TGTGCCAGCAGTTCGACTACTAGCGGGCAAGAGACCCAGTACTTC
TRBV9,TRBJ1-1,.,.,CASSVEAYTEAFF,TGTGCCAGCAGCGTAGAAGCCTACACTGAAGCTTTCTTT
TRBV4-3,TRBJ2-7,.,TRBD2,CASSQGLAGHYEQYF,TGCGCCAGCAGCCAGGGACTAGCGGGCCACTACGAGCAGTACTTC
TRBV6-5,TRBJ1-1,.,.,CASSYEPGGANTEAFF,TGTGCCAGCAGTTACGAGCCCGGCGGAGCGAACACTGAAGCTTTCTTT
TRBV4-3,TRBJ2-7,.,.,CASSPDTLGYEQYF,TGCGCCAGCAGCCCCGATACCCTGGGCTACGAGCAGTACTTC
TRBV10-2,TRBJ1-5,once,.,CASSDLGHQPQHF,TGCGCCAGCAGTGATTTGGGGCATCAGCCCCAGCATTTT
TRBV5-1,TRBJ2-5,.,.,CASSSSLAAQETQYF,TGCGCCAGCAGCTCCAGCCTCGCGGCCCAAGAGACCCAGTACTTC
TRBV9,TRBJ1-2,.,.,CASSVNPEKPQGFGYTF,TGTGCCAGCAGCGTAAATCCCGAGAAGCCCCAGGGTTTTGGCTACACCTTC
TRBV5-4,TRBJ1-1,.,TRBD1,CASSLRGQGLNTEAFF,TGTGCCAGCAGCTTGAGGGGACAGGGTCTGAACACTGAAGCTTTCTTT
TRBV11-1,TRBJ2-1,.,.,CASSPGDNEQFF,TGTGCCAGCAGCCCAGGAGACAATGAGCAGTTCTTC
TRBV9,TRBJ1-6,.,TRBD1,CASSISGGYNSPLHF,TGTGCCAGCAGCATTTCAGGGGGCTATAATTCACCCCTCCACTTT
TRBV7-2,TRBJ2-7,.,.,CASSFPGADLTPVPYEQYF,TGTGCCAGCAGCTTCCCCGGAGCCGACTTGACGCCAGTCCCCTACGAGCAGTACTTC
TRBV6-6,TRBJ2-7,.,.,CASRTQEGAEQYF,TGTGCCAGCAGGACACAGGAGGGAGCCGAGCAGTACTTC
TRBV9,TRBJ2-5,.,TRBD1,CASSVGTGFQETQYF,TGTGCCAGCAGCGTCGGGACAGGGTTCCAAGAGACCCAGTACTTC
TRBV29-1,TRBJ1-1,.,.,CSVPGAFF,TGCAGCGTACCTGGGGCTTTCTTT
TRBV2,TRBJ1-5,.,.,CASSEPRGVDQPQHF,TGTGCCAGCAGTGAACCTAGGGGGGTCGATCAGCCCCAGCATTTT
TRBV7-9,TRBJ2-5,.,TRBD2,CASSPPGLGETQYF,TGTGCCAGCAGCCCGCCGGGACTAGGAGAGACCCAGTACTTC
TRBV10-1,TRBJ2-3,.,.,CASSESRGGQLPQDPDTQYF,TGCGCCAGCAGTGAGTCAAGGGGCGGACAGCTACCCCAGGACCCAGATACGCAGTATTTT
TRBV6-4,TRBJ2-7,.,.,CASSDSIGGEQYF,TGTGCCAGCAGTGACTCGATAGGAGGGGAGCAGTACTTC
TRBV2,TRBJ1-4,.,.,CASSFDGATNEKLFF,TGTGCCAGCAGTTTCGATGGTGCAACTAATGAAAAACTGTTTTTT
TRBV4-1,TRBJ2-1,.,.,CASSQQSSVSSYNEQFF,TGCGCCAGCAGCCAACAATCTAGCGTAAGCTCCTACAATGAGCAGTTCTTC
TRBV27,TRBJ2-1,.,.,CASRLRQAYNEQFF,TGTGCCAGCAGGTTGCGTCAGGCTTACAATGAGCAGTTCTTC
TRBV7-9,TRBJ2-1,.,.,CASSFHPNEQFF,TGTGCCAGCAGCTTCCACCCCAATGAGCAGTTCTTC
TRBV5-1,TRBJ2-3,once,TRBD1,CASSYAGGGRTDTQYF,TGCGCCAGCAGCTACGCAGGGGGCGGTAGGACAGATACGCAGTATTTT
TRBV5-6,TRBJ2-3,.,.,CASSFAPSTDTQYF,TGTGCCAGCAGCTTCGCCCCTAGCACAGATACGCAGTATTTT
TRBV7-9,TRBJ2-7,.,.,CASSPPGHAGEQYF,TGTGCCAGCAGTCCACCGGGACACGCGGGAGAGCAGTACTTC